These T cell receptor beta chains were read from a single sample in a study of neurological immune-mediated disorders. TCRdb re-called the 5' RACE reads through MiXCR, storing one row per CDR3 protein. The sample includes about 82,000 distinct CDR3 sequences, around 2.6% seen only once; the top ten take 0.95% to 1.3%. The material sequenced was PBMCs. The receptors derive from a woman aged 25 to 45 with multiple sclerosis. CDR3s include the opening cysteine and the closing phenylalanine or tryptophan. The D gene is left open where the match is weak. The size of a clone is reported for some rows only, either as once, few or many, or as a class for expanded clones.

few	TRBD2	TRBJ2-1	TRBV7-3	CASSLASGIPYNEQFF	TGTGCCAGCAGCTTGGCTAGCGGGATCCCCTACAATGAGCAGTTCTTC
many	-	TRBJ2-7	TRBV6-6	CASSYRAWYEQYF	TGTGCCAGCAGTTACAGGGCTTGGTACGAGCAGTACTTC
many	TRBD1	TRBJ1-4	TRBV7-6	CASSLETGLDEKLFF	TGTGCCAGCAGCTTAGAGACAGGGCTTGATGAAAAACTGTTTTTT
many	-	TRBJ2-1	TRBV18	CASSPLAGNEQFF	TGTGCCAGCTCACCACTAGCAGGCAATGAGCAGTTCTTC
many	-	TRBJ2-7	TRBV7-8	CASSLEGGGPYEQYF	TGTGCCAGCAGCTTAGAGGGAGGGGGTCCCTACGAGCAGTACTTC
many	-	TRBJ2-7	TRBV20-1	CSARLRNSYEQYF	TGCAGTGCTAGATTGCGGAACTCCTACGAGCAGTACTTC
many	TRBD1	TRBJ2-7	TRBV29-1	CSVEDWDRGHYEQYF	TGCAGCGTTGAAGATTGGGACAGGGGGCACTACGAGCAGTACTTC
many	TRBD1	TRBJ1-4	TRBV3-1	CASSQRKNRDSRNEKLFF	TGTGCCAGCAGCCAAAGAAAGAACCGGGACAGCAGGAATGAAAAACTGTTTTTT
many	-	TRBJ2-5	TRBV7-8	CASSLVGRRETQYF	TGTGCCAGCAGCTTAGTCGGTCGCCGGGAGACCCAGTACTTC
many	-	TRBJ1-1	TRBV29-1	CSVQTFNTEAFF	TGCAGCGTTCAGACATTTAACACTGAAGCTTTCTTT
many	-	TRBJ1-2	TRBV10-3	CAISDPLGGYTF	TGTGCCATCAGTGACCCACTAGGGGGCTACACCTTC
many	-	TRBJ2-7	TRBV5-1	CASSRRGGSGSYEQYF	TGCGCCAGCAGCCGACGAGGGGGGAGCGGCTCCTACGAGCAGTACTTC
few	TRBD1	TRBJ2-1	TRBV7-4	CASSPLRQGNNEQFF	TGTGCCAGCAGCCCCCTGCGACAGGGGAACAATGAGCAGTTCTTC
many	-	TRBJ2-1	TRBV7-2	CASSLQSGAHEQFF	TGTGCCAGCAGCTTGCAATCGGGAGCCCATGAGCAGTTCTTC
many	-	TRBJ1-1	TRBV7-9	CASSLSPAGPLNTEAFF	TGTGCCAGCAGCTTATCCCCGGCGGGGCCCCTGAACACTGAAGCTTTCTTT
many	-	TRBJ2-1	TRBV5-1	CASSLVRNEQFF	TGCGCCAGCAGCTTGGTTCGAAATGAGCAGTTCTTC
many	-	TRBJ2-1	TRBV4-3	CASSHGTPYNEQFF	TGCGCCAGCAGCCATGGGACTCCGTACAATGAGCAGTTCTTC
many	TRBD2	TRBJ2-1	TRBV28	CASSLSTSGRRTDF	TGTGCCAGCAGTTTAAGTACTAGCGGGAGGCGAACAGACTTC
many	-	TRBJ2-5	TRBV12-3/TRBV12-4	CASTPWGEETQYF	TGTGCCAGCACCCCGTGGGGGGAAGAGACCCAGTACTTC
many	-	TRBJ2-3	TRBV27	CASSLLPEDTQYF	TGTGCCAGCAGTTTACTTCCCGAAGATACGCAGTATTTT
many	-	TRBJ2-3	TRBV20-1	CSARRTTWDTQYF	TGCAGTGCTCGGAGAACAACGTGGGATACGCAGTATTTT
many	TRBD2	TRBJ2-7	TRBV29-1	CSVETGGSYEQYF	TGCAGCGTTGAAACGGGAGGTAGTTACGAGCAGTACTTC
many	-	TRBJ2-7	TRBV3-1	CASSQERAPPRGQYF	TGTGCCAGCAGCCAAGAAAGGGCCCCTCCAAGGGGGCAGTACTTC
many	-	TRBJ1-4	TRBV5-1	CASSLYPGGDEKLFF	TGCGCCAGCAGCTTGTATCCCGGAGGGGATGAAAAACTGTTTTTT
many	-	TRBJ1-1	TRBV28	CASTDSFSNTEAFF	TGTGCCAGCACTGACAGTTTCAGTAACACTGAAGCTTTCTTT
many	-	TRBJ1-6	TRBV7-2	CASSLDRPLVGNSPLHF	TGTGCCAGCAGCTTAGATCGTCCGTTGGTGGGGAATTCACCCCTCCACTTT
many	TRBD1	TRBJ2-5	TRBV6-1	CASSPDRGMGTQYF	TGTGCCAGCAGTCCAGACAGGGGTATGGGGACCCAGTACTTC
many	TRBD2	TRBJ2-7	TRBV24-1	CATSEGLADSYEQYF	TGTGCCACCAGTGAAGGACTAGCGGACTCCTACGAGCAGTACTTC
many	-	TRBJ2-3	TRBV5-1	CASSVSVTDTQYF	TGCGCCAGCAGCGTTAGCGTCACAGATACGCAGTATTTT
many	-	TRBJ2-7	TRBV7-2	CASSPTQRRVSYEQYF	TGTGCCAGCAGCCCCACCCAACGCAGGGTATCATACGAGCAGTACTTC
few	-	TRBJ2-7	TRBV6-4	CASRALNGAYEQYF	TGTGCCAGCAGAGCCCTGAATGGAGCCTACGAGCAGTACTTC
many	TRBD2	TRBJ2-3	TRBV7-2	CASSLNSGRVDTQYF	TGTGCCAGCAGCTTGAATAGCGGGAGGGTGGATACGCAGTATTTT
many	-	TRBJ2-1	TRBV15	CATSRVYGILGEQFF	TGTGCCACCAGCAGAGTCTACGGGATCCTAGGTGAGCAGTTCTTC
many	-	TRBJ2-1	TRBV15	CATSIGGVYNEQFF	TGTGCCACCTCTATTGGCGGGGTATACAATGAGCAGTTCTTC
-	-	TRBJ2-7	TRBV10-2	CASRRSRDSMSYEQYF	TGCGCCAGCAGGCGGAGCAGGGACTCGATGTCCTACGAGCAGTACTTC
-	TRBD1	TRBJ2-1	TRBV7-8	CASSLGDSSYNEQFF	TGTGCCAGCAGCTTAGGGGACAGCTCCTACAATGAGCAGTTCTTC
many	TRBD2	TRBJ2-5	TRBV7-2	CASSTTSGQETQYF	TGTGCCAGCAGCACCACTAGCGGACAAGAGACCCAGTACTTC
many	TRBD2	TRBJ2-7	TRBV7-2	CASSLDVRGRTYF	TGTGCCAGCAGCTTAGACGTCCGCGGGAGGACGTACTTC
many	-	TRBJ1-4	TRBV4-3	CASSQDPSSTNEKLFF	TGCGCCAGCAGCCAAGATCCGAGCTCCACTAATGAAAAACTGTTTTTT
many	-	TRBJ1-6	TRBV20-1	CSARDRVQPNSPLHF	TGCAGTGCTAGAGATCGGGTACAGCCTAATTCACCCCTCCACTTT